The next 3 T cell receptor beta chains were all read from a single sample in a study of T cell changes during pregnancy in multiple sclerosis. The protocol was immunoSEQ multiplex PCR, while the TCRdb copy is restricted to in-frame clones and leaves out a portion. Among about 50,000 clones, 80% to 95% were seen once, and the ten largest hold 0.2% to 0.3%. The sequenced sample was CD4+ T cells from peripheral blood mononuclear cells, obtained in the second trimester of pregnancy. These receptors were taken from a female donor with multiple sclerosis, enrolled in a pregnancy study.

The CDR3 spells CASSFAARRRPYEQYF. As DNA, the CDR3 is TGTGCCAGCAGCTTTGCAGCCAGGAGGAGGCCCTACGAGCAGTACTTC. This chain joins TRBV11-1 and TRBJ2-7; weak D call: TRBD2 (5 bases). This CDR3 comprises 16 residues. Germline assignment: CDR1 SGHAT and CDR2 FQDESV (reference sequence). Between the trimmed V and J ends, which lost 3 bases and 2 bases, there was a span of 17 bases. The variable domain in full, completed from reference TRBV11-1 and TRBJ2-7, reads EAEVAQSPRYKITEKSQAVAFWCDPISGHATLYWYRQILGQGPELLVQFQDESVVDDSQLPKDRFSAERLKGVDSTLKIQPAELGDSAMYLCASSFAARRRPYEQYFGPGTRLTVT.

The rearrangement links TRBV21-1 to TRBJ1-1; TRBD1 is taken as the D call from the table, unchecked against the DNA. TRBV21-1 is assigned pseudogene status. CDR3 length equals 14 residues. The CDR3 loop reads CASSNSPDHTEAFF. The CDR3 bases are TGTGCCAGCAGCAATTCTCCAGATCACACTGAAGCTTTCTTT.

The rearrangement links TRBV28 to TRBJ2-1; 10 nucleotides align to TRBD2. This CDR3 is 15 amino acids long. Per the germline V gene, CDR1 is MDHEN and CDR2 is SYDVKM. Trimming cost V 6 bases and J 5 bases; bases outside gene matches: 7. The CDR3 reads CASREAGGRHNEQFF. The CDR3, as DNA: TGTGCCAGCAGAGAAGCGGGGGGGCGACACAATGAGCAGTTCTTC.